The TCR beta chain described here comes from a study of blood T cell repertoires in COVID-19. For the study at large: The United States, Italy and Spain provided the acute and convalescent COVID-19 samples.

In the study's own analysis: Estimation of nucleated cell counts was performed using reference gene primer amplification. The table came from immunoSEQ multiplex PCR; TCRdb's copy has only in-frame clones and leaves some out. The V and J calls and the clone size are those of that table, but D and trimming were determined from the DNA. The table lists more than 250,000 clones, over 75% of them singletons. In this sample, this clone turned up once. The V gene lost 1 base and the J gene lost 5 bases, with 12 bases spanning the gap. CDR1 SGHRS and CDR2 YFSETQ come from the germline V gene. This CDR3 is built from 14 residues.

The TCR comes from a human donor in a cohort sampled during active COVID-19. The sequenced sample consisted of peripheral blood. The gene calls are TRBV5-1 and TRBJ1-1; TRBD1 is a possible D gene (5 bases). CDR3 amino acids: CASSLLPGETEAFF. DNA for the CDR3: TGCGCCAGCAGCTTGTTGCCGGGGGAAACTGAAGCTTTCTTT.